This TCR beta chain was retrieved from a study of identical twins. Whole-study findings and limits: The abundant beta clonotypes from cord blood had fewer insertions, and memory repertoires had none of this.

This clonotype was counted ten times or more. Its antigen remains unidentified. Germline and junction disagree at one end, which may indicate a read error. One entry per CDR3 protein results from TCRdb running MiXCR on the 5' RACE reads. The repertoire has 200,000 to 250,000 distinct CDR3 sequences, over 5.5% of them found once; the top ten carry roughly 15%. The CDR3 covers 16 residues. Looked up from germline, CDR1 is SGDLS and CDR2 is YYNGEE. This sample was also put to use in a study of T cells expressing NK-cell markers.

The specimen sequenced was CD8+ T cells sorted from blood. The chain combines TRBV9 with TRBJ2-1, with a tentative D call TRBD2 (5 bases). This sequence was found in a woman aged 18 to 35 in good health. The CDR3: CASSVPSASSYNEQFF. The DNA of the CDR3 is TGTGCCAGTAGCGTACCCAGCGCGAGCTCCTACAATGAGCAGTTCTTC.